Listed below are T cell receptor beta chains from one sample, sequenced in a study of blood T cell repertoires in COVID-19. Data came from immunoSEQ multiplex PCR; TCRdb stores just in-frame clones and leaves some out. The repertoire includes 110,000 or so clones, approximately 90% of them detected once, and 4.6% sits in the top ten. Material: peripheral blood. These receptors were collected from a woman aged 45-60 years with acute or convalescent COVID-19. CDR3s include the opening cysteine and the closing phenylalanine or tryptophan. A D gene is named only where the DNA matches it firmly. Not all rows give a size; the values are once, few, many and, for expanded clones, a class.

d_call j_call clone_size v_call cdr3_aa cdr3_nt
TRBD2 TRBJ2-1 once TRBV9 CASSLTSGRGNEQFF TGTGCCAGCAGCCTAACTAGCGGGAGGGGTAATGAGCAGTTCTTC
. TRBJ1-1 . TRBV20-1 CSASLTPGFGTEAFF TGCAGTGCTAGTCTCACTCCGGGGTTCGGCACTGAAGCTTTCTTT
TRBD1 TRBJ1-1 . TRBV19 CASNEGTGAEAFF TGTGCCAGTAATGAGGGGACAGGGGCTGAAGCTTTCTTT
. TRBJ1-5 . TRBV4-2 CASSQDWEMVQPQHF TGTGCCAGCAGCCAAGACTGGGAGATGGTTCAGCCCCAGCATTTT
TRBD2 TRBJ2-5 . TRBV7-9 CASSSLWGGETQYF TGTGCCAGCAGCTCCCTATGGGGAGGGGAGACCCAGTACTTC
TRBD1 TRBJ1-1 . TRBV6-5 CASRPQGAIEAFF TGTGCCAGCAGACCCCAGGGGGCTATTGAAGCTTTCTTT
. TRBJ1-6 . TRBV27 CASSLSGYNSPLHF TGTGCCAGCAGTTTGTCAGGGTATAATTCACCCCTCCACTTT
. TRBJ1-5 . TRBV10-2 CASSEDSQFNQPQHF TGCGCCAGCAGTGAGGACAGCCAGTTCAATCAGCCCCAGCATTTT
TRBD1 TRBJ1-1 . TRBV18 CASSPPGTDNTEAFF TGTGCCAGCTCACCACCCGGGACAGATAACACTGAAGCTTTCTTT
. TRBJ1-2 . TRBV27 CASGTGGSVVNYGYTF TGTGCCAGTGGGACGGGGGGCTCGGTTGTAAACTATGGCTACACCTTC
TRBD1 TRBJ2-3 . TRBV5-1 CASSGTGGSDTQYF TGCGCCAGCAGCGGGACAGGGGGCTCAGATACGCAGTATTTT
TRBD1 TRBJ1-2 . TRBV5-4 CASSVGQGFLITF TGTGCCAGCAGCGTGGGACAGGGGTTTCTCATCACCTTC
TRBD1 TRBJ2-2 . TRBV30 CAWSDGTGHTGELFF TGTGCCTGGAGTGACGGGACAGGGCACACCGGGGAGCTGTTTTTT
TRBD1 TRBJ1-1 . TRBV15 CATRGDRASEGTEAFF TGTGCCACCAGAGGGGACAGGGCGAGTGAAGGAACTGAAGCTTTCTTT
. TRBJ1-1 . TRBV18 CASAPVVGSEEAFF TGTGCCAGCGCACCGGTGGTGGGCTCTGAGGAAGCTTTCTTT
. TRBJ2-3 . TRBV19 CASSVRITGTDTQYF TGTGCCAGTAGCGTAAGAATTACGGGCACAGATACGCAGTATTTT
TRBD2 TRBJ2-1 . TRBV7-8 CASSLIAGGSYNEQFF TGTGCCAGCAGCCTAATAGCGGGGGGATCCTACAATGAGCAGTTCTTC
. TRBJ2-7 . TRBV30 CAWMNSYEQYF TGTGCCTGGATGAACAGCTACGAGCAGTACTTC
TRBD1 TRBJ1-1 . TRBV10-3 CASLTGPATEAFF TGTGCCAGCTTGACAGGGCCCGCCACTGAAGCTTTCTTT
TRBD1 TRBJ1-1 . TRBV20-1 CSASYRGLGGTEAFF TGCAGTGCTAGTTACAGGGGGCTGGGGGGCACTGAAGCTTTCTTT
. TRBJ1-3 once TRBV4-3 CASSQAAGTPSSGNTIYF TGCGCCAGCAGCCAAGCGGCCGGGACACCGAGCTCTGGAAACACCATATATTTT
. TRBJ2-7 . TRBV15 CATSSDTGNYEQYF TGTGCCACCAGCTCAGACACGGGGAACTACGAGCAGTACTTC
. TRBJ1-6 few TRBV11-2 CASSLFPGQSSYNSPLHF TGTGCCAGCAGCTTATTCCCGGGACAAAGCTCCTATAATTCACCCCTCCACTTT
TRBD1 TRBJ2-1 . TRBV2 CASSETGEEQFF TGTGCCAGCAGTGAAACAGGGGAGGAGCAGTTCTTC
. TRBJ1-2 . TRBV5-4 CASSLLFNYGYTF TGTGCCAGCAGCTTGCTTTTTAACTATGGCTACACCTTC
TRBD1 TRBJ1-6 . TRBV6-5 CASSYTGTENNSPLHF TGTGCCAGCAGTTATACCGGGACAGAAAATAATTCACCCCTCCACTTT
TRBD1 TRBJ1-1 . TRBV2 CASSSPTGGTTEAFF TGTGCCAGCAGCTCTCCGACAGGGGGCACGACTGAAGCTTTCTTT
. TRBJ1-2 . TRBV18 CASSPPIPRRRGSNPYGYTF TGTGCCAGCTCACCACCCATTCCGCGTAGGAGGGGCTCAAACCCCTATGGCTACACCTTC
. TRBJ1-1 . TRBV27 CASSLNRNTEAFF TGTGCCAGCAGTTTAAACAGGAACACTGAAGCTTTCTTT
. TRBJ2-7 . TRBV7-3 CASSDEQYF TGTGCCAGCTCCGACGAGCAGTACTTC
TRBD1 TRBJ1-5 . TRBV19 CARGDRGSPYSNQPQHF TGTGCCAGAGGGGACAGGGGGTCCCCTTATAGCAATCAGCCCCAGCATTTT
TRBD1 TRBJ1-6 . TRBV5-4 CASSSYRGTSPLHF TGTGCCAGCAGCTCTTACAGGGGTACTTCACCCCTCCACTTT
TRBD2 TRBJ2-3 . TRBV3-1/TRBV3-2 CASSQEDRGGLGDTQYF TGTGCCAGCAGCCAAGAGGACCGGGGGGGGCTTGGAGATACGCAGTATTTT
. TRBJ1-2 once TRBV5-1 CASSLWGVFQKGSYGYTF TGCGCCAGCAGCTTGTGGGGGGTCTTCCAAAAGGGGAGCTATGGCTACACCTTC
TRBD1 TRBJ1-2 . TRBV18 CASSPGTVYGYTF TGTGCCAGCTCACCTGGGACAGTCTATGGCTACACCTTC
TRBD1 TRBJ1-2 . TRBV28 CASSSSRTGVDYGYTF TGTGCCAGCAGTTCCTCTCGGACAGGGGTTGACTATGGCTACACCTTC
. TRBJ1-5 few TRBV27 CASSQYCFPVDQPQHF TGTGCCAGCAGTCAATACTGTTTCCCCGTCGATCAGCCCCAGCATTTT
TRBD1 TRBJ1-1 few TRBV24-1 CATSDPTTGNEAFF TGTGCCACCAGTGATCCAACGACAGGGAATGAAGCTTTCTTT
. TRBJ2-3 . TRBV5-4 CASSLRRGSSDTQYF TGTGCCAGCAGCCTTAGACGGGGATCCTCAGATACGCAGTATTTT
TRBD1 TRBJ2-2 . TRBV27 CASSFDRAGTGELFF TGTGCCAGCAGTTTTGACAGGGCAGGAACCGGGGAGCTGTTTTTT
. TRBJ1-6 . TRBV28 CASSSTRPNSPLHF TGTGCCAGCAGTTCTACTCGCCCCAATTCACCCCTCCACTTT
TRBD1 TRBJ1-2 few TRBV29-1 CSVSDRGGNGYTF TGCAGCGTCTCAGACAGGGGCGGGAATGGCTACACCTTC